This T cell receptor (beta chain) was obtained from a study of T cell changes during pregnancy in multiple sclerosis. Generated by immunoSEQ multiplex PCR, the TCRdb table keeps only in-frame clones and is missing some. The sample gives over 100,000 clones, around nine tenths of which show up once; 1.5% is in the top ten. V lost 5 bases to trimming and J lost 7 bases, with 12 bases between them. The CDR3 loop spans 13 amino acids. Germline V gene lookup returns CDR1 SNHLY and CDR2 FYNNEI. The TCR was taken from a female donor with multiple sclerosis, enrolled in a pregnancy study. V usage is TRBV2 and J usage is TRBJ1-5, with D perhaps TRBD1 (6 bases). The sample here was peripheral blood, taken in the third trimester of pregnancy. CDR3 sequence: CASSLQGTQPQHF. CDR3 DNA: TGTGCCAGCAGTCTACAGGGAACGCAGCCCCAGCATTTT.